The clone carrying this TCR beta chain came up once. No antigen is known for it. From germline, CDR1 is GTSNPN and CDR2 SVGIG (reference sequence). Between the trimmed V and J ends, which lost 2 bases and 2 bases, there was a span of 13 bases. The CDR3 is 14 residues long. These data belong to a study of PD-L1 blockade in urothelial cancer. About the study: Across blood samples, T cells had a median count of roughly 140,000.

Points from the study as a whole: Below-median blood TCR clonality before treatment forecast better survival.

The repertoire was sequenced with immunoSEQ multiplex PCR; TCRdb's copy has only in-frame clones and lacks some. The sample lists around 50,000 clones; roughly 88% were seen once. The time point: peripheral blood 6 weeks after treatment start. Sampling of each patient yielded between 1 and 8 specimens, collected pretreatment and on-treatment. This receptor was taken from a man aged 50-59 years with urothelial cancer. V usage is TRBV30 and J usage is TRBJ2-7; D might be TRBD1 (7 bases). The sequencing used PBMCs, collected around atezolizumab (anti-PD-L1) treatment. CDR3 bases: TGTGCCTGGAGTTTCGCAGGGGGGACCTACGAGCAGTACTTC. Amino acid sequence: CAWSFAGGTYEQYF.